This is a list of T cell receptor beta chains from one sample in a study of T cells in Graves' hyperthyroidism and ophthalmopathy. TCRdb re-derived calls from the multiplex PCR reads in MiXCR, one entry per CDR3 protein. The table lists about 400,000 distinct CDR3 sequences, over 11% of them singletons. Material for sequencing was blood. These receptor sequences come from a man between 45 and 60 years old with Graves' ophthalmopathy. The CDR3 runs from the conserved cysteine through the conserved F or W. A D gene is named only where the DNA matches it firmly. A row's size may be missing; if present it is once, few, many or a size class.

size	D	V	J	DNA	CDR3
many	TRBD1	TRBV7-9	TRBJ2-5	TGTGCCAGCAGCTTAGGTGTCAGGGGGCGTCAAGAGACCCAGTACTTC	CASSLGVRGRQETQYF
many	NA	TRBV24-1	TRBJ2-1	TGTGCCACCAGTGATGCCCGACCCCGGGGCAATGAGCAGTTCTTC	CATSDARPRGNEQFF
NA	TRBD2	TRBV2	TRBJ2-3	TGTGCCAGCAGCGGGACTAGCGGGAGCCCAGATACGCAGTATTTT	CASSGTSGSPDTQYF
many	NA	TRBV27	TRBJ1-1	TGTGCCAGCAGTTTGGGGGTCACGAACACTGAAGCTTTCTTT	CASSLGVTNTEAFF
many	TRBD1	TRBV29-1	TRBJ2-3	TGCAGCTTGGTAACCGGGACAGGGGGTAGCACAGATACGCAGTATTTT	CSLVTGTGGSTDTQYF
many	TRBD2	TRBV6-2/TRBV6-3	TRBJ2-3	TGTGCCAGCAGTTACCTTGCGGGAGGGCCGAAAGATACGCAGTATTTT	CASSYLAGGPKDTQYF
few	NA	TRBV5-6	TRBJ2-5	TGTGCCAGCAGCTCTCCTATGGTTGTTAGTCAAGAGACCCAGTACTTC	CASSSPMVVSQETQYF
many	TRBD2	TRBV4-2	TRBJ2-7	TGTGCCAGCAGCCAATCGACTAGCGGGAGCTCCTACGAGCAGTACTTC	CASSQSTSGSSYEQYF
many	NA	TRBV5-1	TRBJ2-7	TGCGCCAGCAGCTTGGGGGATAGCGGAGTCTACGAGCAGTACTTC	CASSLGDSGVYEQYF
many	NA	TRBV5-1	TRBJ2-2	TGCGCCAGCAGCTTGGCTAGTATGACCGGGGAGCTGTTTTTT	CASSLASMTGELFF